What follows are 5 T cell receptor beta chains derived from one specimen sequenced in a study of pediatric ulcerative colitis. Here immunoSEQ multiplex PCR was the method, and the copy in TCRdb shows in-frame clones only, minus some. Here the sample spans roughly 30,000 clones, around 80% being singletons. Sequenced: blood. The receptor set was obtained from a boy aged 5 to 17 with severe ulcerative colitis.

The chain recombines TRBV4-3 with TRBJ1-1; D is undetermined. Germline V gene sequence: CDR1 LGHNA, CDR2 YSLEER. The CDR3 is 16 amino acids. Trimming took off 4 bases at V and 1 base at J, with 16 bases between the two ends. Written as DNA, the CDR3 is TGCGCCAGCAGCCGCACACCCTACTCAACGAACACTGAAGCTTTCTTT. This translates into CASSRTPYSTNTEAFF.

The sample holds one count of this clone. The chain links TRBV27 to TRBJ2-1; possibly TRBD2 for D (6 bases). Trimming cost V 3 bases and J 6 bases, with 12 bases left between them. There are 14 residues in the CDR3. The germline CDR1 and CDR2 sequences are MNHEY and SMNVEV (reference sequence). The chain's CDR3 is CASSFLAPPNEQFF. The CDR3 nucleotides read TGTGCCAGCAGTTTTCTAGCGCCGCCCAATGAGCAGTTCTTC.

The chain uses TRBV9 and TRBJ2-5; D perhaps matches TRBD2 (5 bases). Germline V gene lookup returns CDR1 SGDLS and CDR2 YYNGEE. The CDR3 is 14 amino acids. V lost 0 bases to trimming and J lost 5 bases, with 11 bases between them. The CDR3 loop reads CASSVEAVPETQYF. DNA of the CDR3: TGTGCCAGCAGCGTAGAAGCGGTCCCGGAGACCCAGTACTTC.

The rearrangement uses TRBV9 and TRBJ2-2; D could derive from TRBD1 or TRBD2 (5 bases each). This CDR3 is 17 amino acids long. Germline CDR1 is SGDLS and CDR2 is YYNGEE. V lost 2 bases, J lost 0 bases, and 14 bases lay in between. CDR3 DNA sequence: TGTGCCAGCAGCGTGGACCTCATGGGGGCGAACACCGGGGAGCTGTTTTTT. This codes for CASSVDLMGANTGELFF.

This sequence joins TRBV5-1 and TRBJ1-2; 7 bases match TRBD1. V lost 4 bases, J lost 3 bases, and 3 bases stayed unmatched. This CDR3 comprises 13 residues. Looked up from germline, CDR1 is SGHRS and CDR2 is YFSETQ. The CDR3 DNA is TGCGCCAGCAGCGTAGACAGGGACTATGGCTACACCTTC. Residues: CASSVDRDYGYTF.